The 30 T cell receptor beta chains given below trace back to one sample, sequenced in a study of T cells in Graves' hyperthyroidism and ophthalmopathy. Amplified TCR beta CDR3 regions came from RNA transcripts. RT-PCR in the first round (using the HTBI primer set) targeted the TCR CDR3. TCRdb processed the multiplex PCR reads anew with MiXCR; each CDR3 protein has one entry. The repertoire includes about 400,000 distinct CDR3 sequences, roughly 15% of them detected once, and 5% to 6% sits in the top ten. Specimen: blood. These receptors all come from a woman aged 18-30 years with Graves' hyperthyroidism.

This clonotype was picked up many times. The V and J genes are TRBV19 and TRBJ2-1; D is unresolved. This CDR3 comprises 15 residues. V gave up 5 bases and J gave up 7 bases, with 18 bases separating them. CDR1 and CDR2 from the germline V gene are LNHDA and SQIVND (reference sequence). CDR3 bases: TGTGCCAGTAGTTTAGGTGTGCTTCCCACAAATGAGCAGTTCTTC. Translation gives CASSLGVLPTNEQFF.

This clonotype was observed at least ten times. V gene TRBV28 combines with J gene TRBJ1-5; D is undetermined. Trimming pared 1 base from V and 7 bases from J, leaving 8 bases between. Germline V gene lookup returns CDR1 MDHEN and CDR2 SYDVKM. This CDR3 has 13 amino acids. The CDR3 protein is CASSLSRWQPQHF. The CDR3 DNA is TGTGCCAGCAGTTTATCTCGATGGCAGCCCCAGCATTTT.

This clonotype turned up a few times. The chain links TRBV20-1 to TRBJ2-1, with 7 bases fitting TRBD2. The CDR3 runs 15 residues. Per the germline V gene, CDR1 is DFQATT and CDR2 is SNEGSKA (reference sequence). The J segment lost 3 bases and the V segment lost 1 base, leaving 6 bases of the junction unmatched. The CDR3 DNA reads TGCAGTGCTAGAGGGGACGGGAGGAACTACAATGAGCAGTTCTTC. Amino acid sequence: CSARGDGRNYNEQFF.

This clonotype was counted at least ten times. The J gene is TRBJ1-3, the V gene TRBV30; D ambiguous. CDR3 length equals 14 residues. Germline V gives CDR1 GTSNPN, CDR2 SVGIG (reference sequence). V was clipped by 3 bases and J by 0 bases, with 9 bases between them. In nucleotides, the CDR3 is TGTGCCTGGAGAATTATGACCTCTGGAAACACCATATATTTT. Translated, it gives CAWRIMTSGNTIYF.

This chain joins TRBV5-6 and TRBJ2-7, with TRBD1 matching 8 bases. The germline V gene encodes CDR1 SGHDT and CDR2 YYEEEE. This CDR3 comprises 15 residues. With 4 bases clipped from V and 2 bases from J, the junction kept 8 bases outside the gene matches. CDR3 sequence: CASSPRGQVTYEQYF. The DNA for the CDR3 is TGTGCCAGCAGCCCTAGGGGACAGGTAACCTACGAGCAGTACTTC. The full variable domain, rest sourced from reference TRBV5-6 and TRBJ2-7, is DAGVTQSPTHLIKTRGQQVTLRCSPKSGHDTVSWYQQALGQGPQFIFQYYEEEERQRGNFPDRFSGHQFPNYSSELNVNALLLGDSALYLCASSPRGQVTYEQYFGPGTRLTVT.

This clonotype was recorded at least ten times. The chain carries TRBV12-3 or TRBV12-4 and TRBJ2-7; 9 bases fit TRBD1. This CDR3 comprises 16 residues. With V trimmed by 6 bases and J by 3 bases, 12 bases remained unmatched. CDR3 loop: CASSPSGTGSLYEQYF. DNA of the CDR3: TGTGCCAGCAGCCCGAGCGGGACAGGGTCACTCTACGAGCAGTACTTC.

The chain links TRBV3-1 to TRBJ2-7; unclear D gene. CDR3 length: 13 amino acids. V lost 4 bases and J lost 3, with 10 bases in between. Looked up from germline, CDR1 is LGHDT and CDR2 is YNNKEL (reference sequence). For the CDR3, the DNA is TGTGCCAGCAGCCGCACTTCCTACTACGAGCAGTACTTC. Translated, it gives CASSRTSYYEQYF.

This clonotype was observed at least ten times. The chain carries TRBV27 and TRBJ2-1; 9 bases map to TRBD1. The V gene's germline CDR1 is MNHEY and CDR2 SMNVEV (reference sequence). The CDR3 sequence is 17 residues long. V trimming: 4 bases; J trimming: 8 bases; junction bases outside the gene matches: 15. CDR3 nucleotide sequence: TGTGCCAGCAGTTCATACAGGGGGCGAGAGGGGTTGGATGAGCAGTTCTTC. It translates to CASSSYRGREGLDEQFF.

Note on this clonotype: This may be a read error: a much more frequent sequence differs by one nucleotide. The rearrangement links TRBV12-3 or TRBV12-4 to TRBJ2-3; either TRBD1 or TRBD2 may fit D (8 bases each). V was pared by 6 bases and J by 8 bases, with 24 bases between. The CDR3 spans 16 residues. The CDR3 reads CASSGGEDRAAGTQYF. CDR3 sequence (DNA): TGTGCCAGCAGCGGGGGGGAGGACAGGGCAGCAGGTACGCAGTATTTT.

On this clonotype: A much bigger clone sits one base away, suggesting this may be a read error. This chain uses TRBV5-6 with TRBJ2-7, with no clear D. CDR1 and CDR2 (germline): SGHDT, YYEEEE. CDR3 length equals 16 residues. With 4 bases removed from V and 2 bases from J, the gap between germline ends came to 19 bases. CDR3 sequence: CASSHPPTRKTYEQYF. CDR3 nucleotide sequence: TGTGCCAGCAGCCACCCACCCACCCGCAAAACCTACGAGCAGTACTTC.

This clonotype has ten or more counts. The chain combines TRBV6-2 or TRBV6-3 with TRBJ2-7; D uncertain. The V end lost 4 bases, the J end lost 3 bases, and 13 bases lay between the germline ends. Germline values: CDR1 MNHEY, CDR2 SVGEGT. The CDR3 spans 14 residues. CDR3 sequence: CASSFTTKSYEQYF. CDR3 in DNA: TGTGCCAGCAGTTTTACCACTAAGAGCTACGAGCAGTACTTC.

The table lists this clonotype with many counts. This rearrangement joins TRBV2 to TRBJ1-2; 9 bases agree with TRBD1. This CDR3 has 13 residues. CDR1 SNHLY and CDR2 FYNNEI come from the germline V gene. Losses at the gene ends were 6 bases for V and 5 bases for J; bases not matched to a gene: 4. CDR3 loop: CASSLGTGYGYTF. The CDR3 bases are TGTGCCAGCAGCCTAGGGACAGGGTATGGCTACACCTTC.

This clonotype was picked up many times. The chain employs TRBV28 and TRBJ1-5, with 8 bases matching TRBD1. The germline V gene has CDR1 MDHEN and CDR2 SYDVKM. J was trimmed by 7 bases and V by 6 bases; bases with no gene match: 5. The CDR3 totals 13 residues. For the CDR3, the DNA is TGTGCCAGCAGGGACAGGGAGAACCAGCCCCAGCATTTT. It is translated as CASRDRENQPQHF.

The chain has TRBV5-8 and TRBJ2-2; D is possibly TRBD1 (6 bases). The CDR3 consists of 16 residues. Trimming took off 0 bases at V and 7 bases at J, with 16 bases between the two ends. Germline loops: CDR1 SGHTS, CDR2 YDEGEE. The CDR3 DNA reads TGTGCCAGCAGCTTGGTCACGCAGGGGATGGGCGGGGAGCTGTTTTTT. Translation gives CASSLVTQGMGGELFF.

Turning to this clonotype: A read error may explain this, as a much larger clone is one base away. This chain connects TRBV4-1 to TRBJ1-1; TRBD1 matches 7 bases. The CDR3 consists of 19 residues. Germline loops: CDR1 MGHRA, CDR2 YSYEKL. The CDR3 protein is CASSQDRVRQGRVNAEAFF. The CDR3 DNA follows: TGCGCCAGCAGCCAAGATAGGGTTCGACAGGGAAGGGTGAACGCTGAAGCTTTCTTT.

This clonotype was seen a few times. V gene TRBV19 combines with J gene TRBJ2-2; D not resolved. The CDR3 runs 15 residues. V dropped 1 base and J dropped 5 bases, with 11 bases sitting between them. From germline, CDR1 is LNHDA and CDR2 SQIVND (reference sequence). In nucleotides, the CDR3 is TGTGCCAGTAGTATAGTGGAGAGAAGGACCGGGGAGCTGTTTTTT. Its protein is CASSIVERRTGELFF.

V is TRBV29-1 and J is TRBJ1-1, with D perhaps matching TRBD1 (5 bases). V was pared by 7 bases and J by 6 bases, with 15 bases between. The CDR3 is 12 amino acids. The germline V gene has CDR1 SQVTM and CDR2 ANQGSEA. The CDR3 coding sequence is TGCAGCGGGCTACGGGACGGGCCTGAAGCTTTCTTT. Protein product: CSGLRDGPEAFF.

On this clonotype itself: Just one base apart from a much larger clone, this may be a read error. The DNA of the CDR3 is TGCAGTGCTGAGAGGGACGGAAATGAGCGGTTCTTC. It specifies CSAERDGNERFF. The J gene is TRBJ2-1, the V gene TRBV20-1, with D perhaps matching TRBD1 or TRBD2 (5 bases each). CDR1 is DFQATT, CDR2 SNEGSKA, per germline (reference sequence). The CDR3 spans 12 residues.

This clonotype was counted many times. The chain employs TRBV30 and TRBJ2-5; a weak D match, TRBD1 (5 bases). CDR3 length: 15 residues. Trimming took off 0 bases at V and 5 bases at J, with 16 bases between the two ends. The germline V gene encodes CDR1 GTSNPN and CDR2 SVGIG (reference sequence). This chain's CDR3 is CAWSVFGRATETQYF. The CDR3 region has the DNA TGTGCCTGGAGTGTATTTGGCAGGGCGACGGAGACCCAGTACTTC.

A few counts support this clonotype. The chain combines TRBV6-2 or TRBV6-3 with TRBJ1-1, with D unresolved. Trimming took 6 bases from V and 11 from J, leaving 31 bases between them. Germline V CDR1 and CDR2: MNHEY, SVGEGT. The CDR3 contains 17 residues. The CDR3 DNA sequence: TGTGCCAGCAGCCCTCCTTTTTCGGCCGCGAGGACTAAAGTGGCTTTCTTT. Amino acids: CASSPPFSAARTKVAFF.

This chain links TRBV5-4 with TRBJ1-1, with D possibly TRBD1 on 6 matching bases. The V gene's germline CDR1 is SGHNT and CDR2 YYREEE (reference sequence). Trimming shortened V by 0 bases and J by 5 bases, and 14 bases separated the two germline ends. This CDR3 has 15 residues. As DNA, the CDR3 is TGTGCCAGCAGCTTGGCTATGGGGGGCTGGACTGAAGCTTTCTTT. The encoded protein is CASSLAMGGWTEAFF. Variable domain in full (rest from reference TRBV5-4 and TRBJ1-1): ETGVTQSPTHLIKTRGQQVTLRCSSQSGHNTVSWYQQALGQGPQFIFQYYREEENGRGNFPPRFSGLQFPNYSSELNVNALELDDSALYLCASSLAMGGWTEAFFGQGTRLTVV.

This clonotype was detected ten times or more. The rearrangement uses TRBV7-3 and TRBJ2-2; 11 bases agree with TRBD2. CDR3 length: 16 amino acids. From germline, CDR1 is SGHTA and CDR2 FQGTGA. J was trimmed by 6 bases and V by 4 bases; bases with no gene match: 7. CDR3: CASSSKTSGKAGELFF. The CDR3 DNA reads TGTGCCAGCAGCTCCAAGACTAGCGGGAAAGCCGGGGAGCTGTTTTTT.

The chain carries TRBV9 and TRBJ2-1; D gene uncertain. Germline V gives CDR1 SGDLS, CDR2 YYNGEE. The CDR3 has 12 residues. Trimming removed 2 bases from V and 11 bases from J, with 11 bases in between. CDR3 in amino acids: CASSVPGTQQFF. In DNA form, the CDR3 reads TGTGCCAGCAGCGTGCCGGGCACCCAGCAGTTCTTC.

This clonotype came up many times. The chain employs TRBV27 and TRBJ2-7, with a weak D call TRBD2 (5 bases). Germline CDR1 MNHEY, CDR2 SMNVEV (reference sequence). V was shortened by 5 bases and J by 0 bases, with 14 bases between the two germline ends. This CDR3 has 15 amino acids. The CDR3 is CASSPLSGASYEQYF. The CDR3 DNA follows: TGTGCCAGCAGTCCATTGAGCGGAGCCTCCTACGAGCAGTACTTC.

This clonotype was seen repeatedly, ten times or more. In nucleotides, the CDR3 is TGTGCCAGCAGTTCCCCTAGCCTTAGCACAGATACGCAGTATTTT. This gives the protein CASSSPSLSTDTQYF. The chain links TRBV28 to TRBJ2-3, with D perhaps matching TRBD2 (5 bases). CDR1 and CDR2 from the germline V gene are MDHEN and SYDVKM. V dropped 4 bases and J dropped 0 bases, with 11 bases sitting between them. This CDR3 is built from 15 residues.

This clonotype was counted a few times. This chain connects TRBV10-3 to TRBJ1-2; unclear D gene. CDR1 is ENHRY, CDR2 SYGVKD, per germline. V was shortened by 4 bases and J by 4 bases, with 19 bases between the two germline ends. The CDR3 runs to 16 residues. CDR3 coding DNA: TGTGCCATCAGTGGGCCCCGAGGAACACGGGGCTATGGCTACACCTTC. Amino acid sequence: CAISGPRGTRGYGYTF.

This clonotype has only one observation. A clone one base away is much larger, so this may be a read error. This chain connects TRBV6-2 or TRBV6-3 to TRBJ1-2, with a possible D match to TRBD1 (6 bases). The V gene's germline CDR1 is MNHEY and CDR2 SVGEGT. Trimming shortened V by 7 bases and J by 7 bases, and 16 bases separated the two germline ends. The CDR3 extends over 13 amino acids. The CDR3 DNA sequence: TGTGCCAGCACCTTTGAACAGGGTGTTGGCTACACCTTC. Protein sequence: CASTFEQGVGYTF.

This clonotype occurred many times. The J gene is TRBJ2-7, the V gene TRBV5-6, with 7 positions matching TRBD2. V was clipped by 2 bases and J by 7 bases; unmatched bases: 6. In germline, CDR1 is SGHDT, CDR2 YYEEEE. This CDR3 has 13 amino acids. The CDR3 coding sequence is TGTGCCAGCAGCTTATACACGGGACTAGAGCAGTACTTC. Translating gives CASSLYTGLEQYF.

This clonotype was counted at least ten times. The CDR3 sequence is CASSLGGPRQVYNEQFF. Here the CDR3 DNA reads TGTGCCAGCAGCTTGGGTGGGCCCCGACAGGTATACAATGAGCAGTTCTTC. The chain recombines TRBV5-4 with TRBJ2-1; D perhaps matches TRBD1 (6 bases). The germline CDR1 and CDR2 sequences are SGHNT and YYREEE (reference sequence). Trimming stripped 0 bases from V and 4 bases from J, with 17 bases between. The CDR3 is 17 amino acids.

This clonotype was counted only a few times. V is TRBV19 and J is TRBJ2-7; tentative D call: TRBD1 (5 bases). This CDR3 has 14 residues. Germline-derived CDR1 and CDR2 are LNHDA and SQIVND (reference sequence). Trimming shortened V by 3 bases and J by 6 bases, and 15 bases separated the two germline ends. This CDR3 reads CASSIGPDNVEQYF. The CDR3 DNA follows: TGTGCCAGTAGTATTGGTCCGGACAACGTCGAGCAGTACTTC.